Below are 6 T cell receptor beta chains sequenced from a single sample in a study of blood T cells in healthy people across ages. Sample-barcoded 5' priming and a J-beta primer mix drove a second PCR of 7 to 11 cycles. Each CDR3 protein gets one entry after TCRdb re-called the 5' RACE reads with MiXCR. The sample lists approximately 820,000 distinct CDR3 sequences, around two fifths occurring once. Sequences were obtained from blood. These receptors originate from a man aged 55 to 69 in good health.

This clonotype was seen more than once but under ten times. The gene calls are TRBV7-8 and TRBJ2-5; D tentatively fits TRBD1 or TRBD2 (6 bases each). Germline CDR1 reads SGHVS; CDR2 reads FQNEAQ. V shed 6 bases and J shed 1 base, with 12 bases lying between them. The CDR3 loop spans 14 amino acids. CDR3 nucleotide sequence: TGTGCCAGCAGTAAGGGGGACTCCCAAGAGACCCAGTACTTC. Translation gives CASSKGDSQETQYF.

The CDR3 DNA reads as TGTGCCAGCAGCGGGATAGGGGGCAGGGAAGCTTTCTTT. This encodes CASSGIGGREAFF. The chain joins TRBV7-9 to TRBJ1-1, with 7 bases identical to TRBD1. V dropped 5 bases and J dropped 8; count of bases not matched to a gene: 8. The CDR3 sequence is 13 residues long. The germline CDR1 and CDR2 sequences are SEHNR and FQNEAQ (reference sequence). The whole variable domain, filled in from reference TRBV7-9 and TRBJ1-1, reads DTGVSQNPRHKITKRGQNVTFRCDPISEHNRLYWYRQTLGQGPEFLTYFQNEAQLEKSRLLSDRFSAERPKGSFSTLEIQRTEQGDSAMYLCASSGIGGREAFFGQGTRLTVV.

The chain carries TRBV20-1 and TRBJ2-3; D perhaps matches TRBD2 (7 bases). Germline-derived CDR1 and CDR2 are DFQATT and SNEGSKA (reference sequence). The CDR3 contains 16 residues. The V gene lost 2 bases and the J gene lost 2 bases, with 17 bases spanning the gap. CDR3 nucleotides: TGCAGTGCTAGATACGGGGGGCTCAAACACACAGATACGCAGTATTTT. It encodes CSARYGGLKHTDTQYF.

This clonotype was detected only once. J is TRBJ2-4 and V is TRBV4-3; D possibly corresponds to TRBD2 (6 bases). The better agreement between TRBJ2-7 and the DNA end casts doubt on the J call. Germline CDR1 LGHNA, CDR2 YSLEER. This CDR3 spans 15 amino acids. The CDR3 nucleotides are TGCGCCAGCAGCCCCACCAAGATGGGGGGCTACGAGCAGTACTTC. Translated, it gives CASSPTKMGGYEQYF.

This sequence joins TRBV9 and TRBJ2-1; D remains ambiguous. The CDR3 spans 13 residues. The V end lost 4 bases, the J end lost 6 bases, and 11 bases lay between the germline ends. Germline lookup yields CDR1 SGDLS and CDR2 YYNGEE. Here the CDR3 reads CASSSRILNEQFF. CDR3 bases: TGTGCCAGCAGCTCCCGGATCCTCAATGAGCAGTTCTTC.

This clonotype appeared a single time. The V call is TRBV30, the J call TRBJ2-4, with a tentative D call TRBD2 (5 bases). Trimming removed 7 bases from V and 13 bases from J, with 20 bases in between. The CDR3 runs to 12 residues. Germline values: CDR1 GTSNPN, CDR2 SVGIG (reference sequence). DNA of the CDR3: TGTGCCTATGACACAGAGGGAGTGGAGCAGTACTTC. Protein product: CAYDTEGVEQYF. The full variable domain, its missing parts supplied by reference TRBV30 and TRBJ2-4, is SQTIHQWPATLVQPVGSPLSLECTVEGTSNPNLYWYRQAAGRGLQLLFYSVGIGQISSEVPQNLSASRPQDRQFILSSKKLLLSDSGFYLCAYDTEGVEQYFGAGTRLSVL.